One T cell receptor beta chain is described in this entry. Its antigen is still unknown. This specimen comes from a study of T cell clones after liver transplantation. Overall study results and limits: In 5 of 8 subjects, circulating graft-donor-reactive CD4 TCRbeta sequences fell significantly after transplant.

Trimming removed 0 bases from V and 7 bases from J, with 14 bases in between. The germline V gene encodes CDR1 SGHRS and CDR2 YFSETQ. This CDR3 is 15 amino acids long. TCRdb keeps only in-frame clones here, not all; method: immunoSEQ multiplex PCR. The table has under 60,000 clones, 60% to 80% seen once. The material sequenced was CD4+ T cells from blood, taken at the 22-month timepoint. The rearrangement links TRBV5-1 to TRBJ2-4; D is unclear. The receptor's source is a human patient who received a liver transplant. Some T cells may trace back to the graft donor. The CDR3 DNA reads as TGCGCCAGCAGCTTGGAAACGGGTTCTTGGAACATTCAGTACTTC. Translated, it gives CASSLETGSWNIQYF. Variable domain in full (rest from reference TRBV5-1 and TRBJ2-4): KAGVTQTPRYLIKTRGQQVTLSCSPISGHRSVSWYQQTPGQGLQFLFEYFSETQRNKGNFPGRFSGRQFSNSRSEMNVSTLELGDSALYLCASSLETGSWNIQYFGAGTRLSVL.